This record covers a single T cell receptor beta chain. Its antigen is as yet unknown. This entry belongs to a study of T cells after posttransplantation cyclophosphamide. TCRdb's copy holds only in-frame clones and misses some; the assay was immunoSEQ multiplex PCR. The table has around 66,000 clones, just over 90% seen once; the top ten hold 3%. Study-wide points: TRB overlap between skin or GI tissue T cells and blood was limited. Recipient CMV seropositivity and CMV reactivation strongly tracked TRB clonality. Donor CD8+ memory clones often dominated recipient blood repertoires at later times.

Peripheral blood was collected from the related graft donor on the marrow donation day. The source of this sequence is a young woman in good health and a related stem cell transplant donor. Material for sequencing was PBMCs.

The CDR3 bases are TGCAGCGTTACTGAGGGACAGGGTTCTGAAGCTTTCTTT. As protein: CSVTEGQGSEAFF. This sequence joins TRBV29-1 and TRBJ1-1, with 9 bases fitting TRBD1. The ends lost 5 bases at V and 6 bases at J; junction bases unmatched: 7. The CDR3 loop spans 13 amino acids. CDR1 and CDR2 from the germline V gene are SQVTM and ANQGSEA. The full variable domain, in which reference TRBV29-1 and TRBJ1-1 provide the parts outside the CDR3, is SAVISQKPSRDICQRGTSLTIQCQVDSQVTMMFWYRQQPGQSLTLIATANQGSEATYESGFVIDKFPISRPNLTFSTLTVSNMSPEDSSIYLCSVTEGQGSEAFFGQGTRLTVV.